A selection of T cell receptor beta chains follows, all from one sample in a study of cytomegalovirus exposure and HLA in healthy donors. Using immunoSEQ multiplex PCR, the repertoire was profiled, and TCRdb retains in-frame clones only, with some absent. Of about 67,000 clones in the sample, around 63% were seen once. Sequenced sample: PBMCs. These receptors came from a woman aged 25 to 39 in good health and CMV-seronegative. CDR3s include the opening cysteine and the closing phenylalanine or tryptophan. The order of the fields is clone size, V gene, J gene, D gene, CDR3 protein, CDR3 DNA. A D gene is named only where the DNA matches it firmly. Size is omitted from some rows. Given values are once, few, many or a class for expanded clones.

abundance: .
v_gene: TRBV5-4
j_gene: TRBJ2-7
d_gene: TRBD2
CDR3aa: CASSPSGGGSYEQYF
CDR3nt: TGTGCCAGCAGCCCGTCGGGCGGGGGTTCCTACGAGCAGTACTTC

abundance: few
v_gene: TRBV27
j_gene: TRBJ1-2
d_gene: TRBD1
CDR3aa: CASRPRTGPNYGYTF
CDR3nt: TGTGCCAGCAGACCTAGGACAGGGCCTAACTATGGCTACACCTTC

abundance: .
v_gene: TRBV7-3
j_gene: TRBJ2-2
d_gene: TRBD2
CDR3aa: CASSLGLAGATGELFF
CDR3nt: TGTGCCAGCAGCTTAGGACTAGCGGGGGCAACCGGGGAGCTGTTTTTT

abundance: .
v_gene: TRBV19
j_gene: TRBJ2-5
d_gene: .
CDR3aa: CASSSFLEETQYF
CDR3nt: TGTGCCAGTAGTAGCTTCCTAGAAGAGACCCAGTACTTC

abundance: once
v_gene: TRBV11-1
j_gene: TRBJ2-7
d_gene: TRBD1
CDR3aa: CASSPWTGGYEQYF
CDR3nt: TGTGCCAGCAGCCCGTGGACAGGGGGTTACGAGCAGTACTTC

abundance: few
v_gene: TRBV5-4
j_gene: TRBJ1-5
d_gene: .
CDR3aa: CASSLDGNQPQHF
CDR3nt: TGTGCCAGCAGCTTGGACGGGAACCAGCCCCAGCATTTT

abundance: .
v_gene: TRBV10-3
j_gene: TRBJ2-3
d_gene: TRBD2
CDR3aa: CAIRPGLAGGYTDTQYF
CDR3nt: TGTGCCATCAGGCCGGGACTAGCGGGGGGCTACACAGATACGCAGTATTTT

abundance: once
v_gene: TRBV2
j_gene: TRBJ2-2
d_gene: .
CDR3aa: CASIGANPTGELFF
CDR3nt: TGTGCCAGCATTGGGGCAAACCCCACCGGGGAGCTGTTTTTT

abundance: .
v_gene: TRBV27
j_gene: TRBJ2-3
d_gene: .
CDR3aa: CASSTIGSTDTQYF
CDR3nt: TGTGCCAGCAGTACTATCGGGAGCACAGATACGCAGTATTTT

abundance: few
v_gene: TRBV10-3
j_gene: TRBJ1-2
d_gene: TRBD1
CDR3aa: CASRPQGAGGNYGYTF
CDR3nt: TGTGCCAGCAGGCCACAGGGGGCGGGTGGTAACTATGGCTACACCTTC

abundance: .
v_gene: TRBV5-6
j_gene: TRBJ1-6
d_gene: .
CDR3aa: CASSFQGFNNSPLHF
CDR3nt: TGTGCCAGCAGCTTCCAGGGGTTCAATAATTCACCCCTCCACTTT

abundance: few
v_gene: TRBV5-1
j_gene: TRBJ1-1
d_gene: .
CDR3aa: CASSQQRGTEAFF
CDR3nt: TGCGCCAGCAGCCAACAACGGGGCACTGAAGCTTTCTTT

abundance: few
v_gene: TRBV7-9
j_gene: TRBJ1-1
d_gene: .
CDR3aa: CASSLRGGVAEAFF
CDR3nt: TGTGCCAGCAGCTTAAGAGGAGGGGTGGCTGAAGCTTTCTTT

abundance: .
v_gene: TRBV2
j_gene: TRBJ1-2
d_gene: .
CDR3aa: CASSTVPLHTF
CDR3nt: TGTGCCAGCAGTACGGTCCCCTTGCACACCTTC

abundance: .
v_gene: TRBV28
j_gene: TRBJ1-5
d_gene: TRBD1
CDR3aa: CASSLVLGQGINQPQHF
CDR3nt: TGTGCCAGCAGTTTAGTGCTGGGACAGGGGATCAATCAGCCCCAGCATTTT

abundance: few
v_gene: TRBV10-1
j_gene: TRBJ2-3
d_gene: TRBD2
CDR3aa: CASSELGLAGITDTQYF
CDR3nt: TGCGCCAGCAGTGAGTTGGGACTAGCGGGGATCACAGATACGCAGTATTTT

abundance: .
v_gene: TRBV7-2
j_gene: TRBJ1-2
d_gene: .
CDR3aa: CASSLDRGNYGYTF
CDR3nt: TGTGCCAGCAGCTTAGATCGAGGGAACTATGGCTACACCTTC

abundance: .
v_gene: TRBV7-3
j_gene: TRBJ2-5
d_gene: TRBD1
CDR3aa: CASSTGTGAVGETQYF
CDR3nt: TGTGCCAGCAGCACCGGGACAGGGGCGGTAGGAGAGACCCAGTACTTC

abundance: once
v_gene: TRBV7-9
j_gene: TRBJ1-6
d_gene: .
CDR3aa: CASSLRGSPLHF
CDR3nt: TGTGCCAGCAGCTTAAGGGGTTCACCCCTCCACTTT

abundance: few
v_gene: TRBV27
j_gene: TRBJ2-7
d_gene: TRBD1
CDR3aa: CASSFVGTGFYEQYF
CDR3nt: TGTGCCAGCAGTTTCGTCGGGACAGGGTTCTACGAGCAGTACTTC

abundance: .
v_gene: TRBV2
j_gene: TRBJ2-5
d_gene: TRBD2
CDR3aa: CASSYQLAGAGTQYF
CDR3nt: TGTGCCAGCAGCTACCAACTAGCGGGGGCGGGGACCCAGTACTTC

abundance: .
v_gene: TRBV7-3
j_gene: TRBJ1-5
d_gene: TRBD1
CDR3aa: CASSSDWTGVQPQHF
CDR3nt: TGTGCCAGCAGTTCAGATTGGACAGGGGTTCAGCCCCAGCATTTT

abundance: .
v_gene: TRBV7-8
j_gene: TRBJ2-7
d_gene: .
CDR3aa: CASSLPEGEQYF
CDR3nt: TGTGCCAGCAGCTTACCAGAGGGCGAGCAGTACTTC

abundance: once
v_gene: TRBV12-5
j_gene: TRBJ1-2
d_gene: .
CDR3aa: CASGLGAATTVNYGYTF
CDR3nt: TGTGCTAGTGGTTTGGGAGCAGCGACGACCGTGAACTATGGCTACACCTTC

abundance: few
v_gene: TRBV27
j_gene: TRBJ1-4
d_gene: .
CDR3aa: CASSPQRHEKLFF
CDR3nt: TGTGCCAGCAGCCCCCAGAGGCATGAAAAACTGTTTTTT

abundance: .
v_gene: TRBV10-3
j_gene: TRBJ2-5
d_gene: .
CDR3aa: CAISESFKETQYF
CDR3nt: TGTGCCATCAGTGAGTCTTTTAAAGAGACCCAGTACTTC

abundance: .
v_gene: TRBV6-6
j_gene: TRBJ1-3
d_gene: .
CDR3aa: CASSSPGGNTIYF
CDR3nt: TGTGCCAGCAGTTCCCCGGGGGGAAACACCATATATTTT

abundance: once
v_gene: TRBV19
j_gene: TRBJ2-5
d_gene: TRBD1
CDR3aa: CASSDGTGRQETQYF
CDR3nt: TGTGCCAGTAGTGACGGGACAGGGCGACAAGAGACCCAGTACTTC

abundance: .
v_gene: TRBV10-2
j_gene: TRBJ2-7
d_gene: TRBD1
CDR3aa: CASSESEGTGSSYEQYF
CDR3nt: TGCGCCAGCAGTGAGTCGGAAGGGACAGGTAGCTCCTACGAGCAGTACTTC

abundance: .
v_gene: TRBV19
j_gene: TRBJ2-5
d_gene: TRBD2
CDR3aa: CASSIRTSGGLVGPSQYF
CDR3nt: TGTGCCAGTAGTATCCGGACTAGCGGGGGCCTCGTCGGTCCGTCCCAGTACTTC

abundance: .
v_gene: TRBV2
j_gene: TRBJ2-2
d_gene: .
CDR3aa: CASSVLGTAGELFF
CDR3nt: TGTGCCAGCAGCGTCCTAGGTACGGCCGGGGAGCTGTTTTTT

abundance: .
v_gene: TRBV27
j_gene: TRBJ2-5
d_gene: TRBD2
CDR3aa: CASRGRGGGWETQYF
CDR3nt: TGTGCCAGCAGGGGAAGAGGCGGGGGATGGGAGACCCAGTACTTC

abundance: few
v_gene: TRBV30
j_gene: TRBJ1-4
d_gene: .
CDR3aa: CAAGTDEKLFF
CDR3nt: TGTGCGGCGGGGACTGATGAAAAACTGTTTTTT

abundance: .
v_gene: TRBV5-1
j_gene: TRBJ1-2
d_gene: .
CDR3aa: CASSGSRAYGYTF
CDR3nt: TGCGCCAGCAGCGGGAGTCGGGCCTATGGCTACACCTTC

abundance: few
v_gene: TRBV7-8
j_gene: TRBJ2-7
d_gene: TRBD1
CDR3aa: CASSLDKGAEQYF
CDR3nt: TGTGCCAGCAGCTTGGACAAGGGGGCCGAGCAGTACTTC